The 22 T cell receptor beta chains below come from one sample, sequenced in a study of cytomegalovirus exposure and HLA in healthy donors (dated by TCRdb to 2015 to 2018). The method behind the library was the immunoSEQ multiplex PCR assay. For the multiplex PCR, a mixture combining 60 forward primers for TCR Vbeta segments and 13 reverse primers for TCR Jbeta segments was used. TCRdb stores this immuneACCESS table with in-frame sequences only. Part of the clones is absent; in the studies checked, under half of the shortfall reflects unresolved V genes, and no reason is known for the rest. Across this sample there are around 170,000 clones, with over 60% seen only once. Together, the top ten hold about 1.5% of the sample. Sequencing input: PBMCs. Receptors were obtained from a man aged 18 to 29 in good health and CMV-seronegative.

This chain links TRBV27 with TRBJ1-1; D possibly corresponds to TRBD1 (5 bases). Trimming left V 0 bases short and J 4 bases short, with 9 bases between. This CDR3 region has 14 residues. CDR1 is MNHEY and CDR2 is SMNVEV in the germline V gene (reference sequence). CDR3 protein: CASSLSRGGTEAFF. CDR3 nucleotides: TGTGCCAGCAGTTTATCGCGGGGGGGCACTGAAGCTTTCTTT.

The chain combines TRBV2 with TRBJ1-6; no reliable D call. The CDR3 has 13 amino acids. V shed 8 bases and J shed 7 bases, with 12 bases lying between them. Germline-derived CDR1 and CDR2 are SNHLY and FYNNEI. The CDR3 DNA reads TGTGCCAGCCTTTTGTCGGTAAATTCACCCCTCCACTTT. Translation: CASLLSVNSPLHF.

This clone was counted only a few times. The chain recombines TRBV28 with TRBJ1-1; D is undetermined. Per the germline V gene, CDR1 is MDHEN and CDR2 is SYDVKM. The CDR3 contains 12 residues. The CDR3 bases are TGTGTCTCCTTTTCAGTTTACACTGAAGCTTTCTTT. Encoded protein: CVSFSVYTEAFF.

This chain links TRBV7-2 with TRBJ1-2, with TRBD1 matching over 8 bases. This CDR3 comprises 12 residues. Losses at the gene ends were 1 base for V and 12 bases for J; bases not matched to a gene: 4. The V gene's germline CDR1 is SGHTA and CDR2 FQGNSA. CDR3 nucleotides: TGTGCCAGCAGCTTAGAAACAGGGGGAAACACCTTC. Translation gives CASSLETGGNTF.

V and J are TRBV30 and TRBJ1-3; D uncertain. The CDR3 consists of 12 residues. V was shortened by 2 bases and J by 7 bases, with 9 bases between the two germline ends. The germline V gene encodes CDR1 GTSNPN and CDR2 SVGIG (reference sequence). CDR3 residues: CAWSRGGNTIYF. DNA of the CDR3: TGTGCCTGGAGTAGAGGTGGTAACACCATATATTTT.

The chain combines TRBV27 with TRBJ1-1, with 7 bases that match TRBD1. V dropped 5 bases and J dropped 4; count of bases not matched to a gene: 7. Germline values: CDR1 MNHEY, CDR2 SMNVEV (reference sequence). The CDR3 contains 14 residues. The CDR3: CASSADRVSTEAFF. CDR3 DNA sequence: TGTGCCAGCAGTGCTGACAGGGTTTCCACTGAAGCTTTCTTT.

The V call is TRBV5-4, the J call TRBJ2-7, with TRBD1 matching over 7 bases. CDR3 length equals 13 residues. The V and J ends lost 0 bases and 3 bases, in that order; junction bases with no gene match: 0. CDR1 SGHNT and CDR2 YYREEE come from the germline V gene (reference sequence). CDR3 nucleotides: TGTGCCAGCAGCTTGGACAGGGGCTACGAGCAGTACTTC. Residues: CASSLDRGYEQYF. Full variable domain (missing parts from reference TRBV5-4 and TRBJ2-7): ETGVTQSPTHLIKTRGQQVTLRCSSQSGHNTVSWYQQALGQGPQFIFQYYREEENGRGNFPPRFSGLQFPNYSSELNVNALELDDSALYLCASSLDRGYEQYFGPGTRLTVT.

This CDR3 is CASSLPLAGAADTQYF. CDR3 coding DNA: TGCGCCAGCAGCTTGCCTCTAGCGGGGGCTGCAGATACGCAGTATTTT. J is TRBJ2-3 and V is TRBV5-1; TRBD2 matches 10 bases. The CDR3 has 16 residues. V dropped 1 base and J dropped 4; count of bases not matched to a gene: 6. Germline CDR1 reads SGHRS; CDR2 reads YFSETQ.

As for this clone: The sample has other DNA sequences that encode this CDR3 too. V and J are TRBV2 and TRBJ2-7; 8 bases align to TRBD1. The V segment lost 4 bases and the J segment 2 bases; nucleotides outside the gene matches: 1. CDR1 SNHLY and CDR2 FYNNEI come from the germline V gene. The CDR3 is 13 residues long. The CDR3 reads CASSGQGTYEQYF. The CDR3 DNA reads TGTGCCAGCAGTGGACAGGGGACCTACGAGCAGTACTTC.

The chain has TRBV19 and TRBJ1-6; no definite D call. The germline V gene encodes CDR1 LNHDA and CDR2 SQIVND (reference sequence). The CDR3 has 15 residues. V lost 6 bases to trimming and J lost 6 bases, with 15 bases between them. CDR3 DNA sequence: TGTGCCAGTAGGCTCACCGGGTCCGCTAATTCACCCCTCCACTTT. This codes for CASRLTGSANSPLHF. Supplemented by reference TRBV19 and TRBJ1-6, the full variable domain reads DGGITQSPKYLFRKEGQNVTLSCEQNLNHDAMYWYRQDPGQGLRLIYYSQIVNDFQKGDIAEGYSVSREKKESFPLTVTSAQKNPTAFYLCASRLTGSANSPLHFGNGTRLTVT.

The V gene is TRBV28, the J gene TRBJ2-3, with 7 bases matching TRBD2. Unmatched junction bases numbered 8, after V lost 10 bases and J lost 1 base. Germline V CDR1 and CDR2: MDHEN, SYDVKM. This CDR3 has 14 residues. CDR3 residues: CATVGGGRTDTQYF. The CDR3 region has the DNA TGTGCCACCGTGGGGGGAGGGCGCACAGATACGCAGTATTTT.

The rearrangement links TRBV4-1 to TRBJ1-4; D may be TRBD1 (6 bases). V was cut by 4 bases and J by 0 bases, with 9 bases left in between. Germline V gene sequence: CDR1 MGHRA, CDR2 YSYEKL. The CDR3 has 15 amino acids. DNA of the CDR3: TGCGCCAGCAGCCTCGAGGGGGCAACTAATGAAAAACTGTTTTTT. It codes for CASSLEGATNEKLFF.

In nucleotides, the CDR3 is TGTGCCAGCAGCTCCGGTGGGGACAGGGCTTCACCCCTCCACTTT. Its protein product is CASSSGGDRASPLHF. This chain joins TRBV7-9 and TRBJ1-6; 9 positions agree with TRBD1. The CDR3 length is 15 residues. Germline V lookup: CDR1 SEHNR, CDR2 FQNEAQ (reference sequence). Trimming took 4 bases from V and 9 from J; bases not matched to a gene: 7.

This clone has only a few counts. This chain links TRBV5-6 with TRBJ1-5, with D unclear. Trimming stripped 0 bases from V and 0 bases from J, with 10 bases between. Germline V CDR1 and CDR2: SGHDT, YYEEEE. The CDR3 runs to 16 residues. The CDR3 DNA is TGTGCCAGCAGCTTGGCAGGCGGGTATAGCAATCAGCCCCAGCATTTT. Its translation: CASSLAGGYSNQPQHF.

CDR3 in amino acids: CASSRTGYGETEAFF. The CDR3 bases are TGTGCCAGCAGCCGGACAGGGTATGGGGAGACTGAAGCTTTCTTT. V gene TRBV16 combines with J gene TRBJ1-1; TRBD1 matches at 8 bases. The J segment lost 5 bases and the V segment lost 4 bases, leaving 9 bases of the junction unmatched. The CDR3 extends over 15 amino acids. Germline CDR1 KGHSY, CDR2 FQNENV.

This clone has just a few counts. The genes are TRBV7-2 and TRBJ1-5; D is perhaps TRBD1 (5 bases). The CDR3 is made up of 17 amino acids. Germline assignment: CDR1 SGHTA and CDR2 FQGNSA. V was pared by 0 bases and J by 3 bases, with 15 bases between. CDR3 in DNA: TGTGCCAGCAGCTTAGCACAGGCGTCCAATATCAATCAGCCCCAGCATTTT. Amino acids: CASSLAQASNINQPQHF.

The table lists this clone with a few counts. The V and J genes are TRBV2 and TRBJ1-6, with D possibly TRBD1 on 6 matching bases. The CDR3 runs to 17 residues. Germline-derived CDR1 and CDR2 are SNHLY and FYNNEI. The V and J ends lost 0 bases and 8 bases respectively, with 17 bases between them. Here the CDR3 DNA reads TGTGCCAGCAGTGAAGCGTGGTATCAGGGGAGGGATTCACCCCTCCACTTT. It encodes CASSEAWYQGRDSPLHF. Supplemented by reference TRBV2 and TRBJ1-6, the full variable domain reads EPEVTQTPSHQVTQMGQEVILRCVPISNHLYFYWYRQILGQKVEFLVSFYNNEISEKSEIFDDQFSVERPDGSNFTLKIRSTKLEDSAMYFCASSEAWYQGRDSPLHFGNGTRLTVT.

The genes are TRBV6-6 and TRBJ2-5, with 11 bases matching TRBD2. The J call may be incorrect, as the DNA end agrees better with TRBJ2-7. Germline loops: CDR1 MNHNY, CDR2 SVGAGI (reference sequence). This CDR3 comprises 15 residues. CDR3: CASRDGTSGSYEQYF. The CDR3 nucleotides are TGTGCCAGCAGGGACGGGACTAGCGGCTCCTACGAGCAGTACTTC.

Only a few counts were recorded for this clone. The chain carries TRBV28 and TRBJ2-7, with D possibly matching TRBD1 (6 bases). The V gene lost 2 bases and the J gene lost 3 bases, with 11 bases spanning the gap. The CDR3 sequence is 14 residues long. CDR1 and CDR2 from the germline V gene are MDHEN and SYDVKM. CDR3 nucleotide sequence: TGTGCCAGCAGTTTAAGGGGGACATTCTACGAGCAGTACTTC. It yields the protein CASSLRGTFYEQYF.

The V call is TRBV5-1, the J call TRBJ2-1; TRBD2 matches at 16 bases. The ends lost 4 bases at V and 7 bases at J; junction bases unmatched: 5. This CDR3 spans 16 amino acids. Germline CDR1 is SGHRS and CDR2 is YFSETQ. The CDR3 is CASSQGLAGGLNEQFF. The CDR3 bases are TGCGCCAGCAGCCAGGGACTAGCGGGGGGGTTGAATGAGCAGTTCTTC.

The gene calls are TRBV30 and TRBJ2-7; 11 bases line up with TRBD2. Germline assignment: CDR1 GTSNPN and CDR2 SVGIG (reference sequence). The CDR3 is 14 residues long. V was pared by 3 bases and J by 2 bases, with 3 bases of the junction left unmatched. The CDR3, as DNA: TGTGCCTGGAGCCTAGCGGGAGGAACCTACGAGCAGTACTTC. It specifies CAWSLAGGTYEQYF.

The chain combines TRBV2 with TRBJ2-3; 9 bases map to TRBD2. Trimming cost V 4 bases and J 3 bases; bases outside gene matches: 14. This CDR3 has 18 residues. Germline CDR1 is SNHLY and CDR2 is FYNNEI. The CDR3 coding sequence is TGTGCCAGCAGTGTGTCTAGCGGGGTTCCCTTTCTAACAGATACGCAGTATTTT. Protein product: CASSVSSGVPFLTDTQYF.